The 28 T cell receptor beta chains reported below all come from one sample, sequenced in a study of blood T cells in healthy people across ages. A J-beta primer mix and a sample-barcoded 5' primer were used in a second PCR of about 7 to 12 cycles. One entry per CDR3 protein, called by TCRdb with MiXCR from the 5' RACE reads. This table has just over 1 million distinct CDR3 sequences, roughly 45% appearing once. Input material: blood. These TCRs come from a woman aged 55 to 70 in good health.

This clonotype was seen only a few times. The chain recombines TRBV7-2 with TRBJ2-1, with TRBD2 matching 9 bases. The J segment lost 1 base and the V segment lost 3 bases, leaving 4 bases of the junction unmatched. Per the germline V gene, CDR1 is SGHTA and CDR2 is FQGNSA. The CDR3 sequence is 16 residues long. CDR3 protein: CASSLESGRSYNEQFF. The CDR3 coding sequence is TGTGCCAGCAGCTTGGAGAGCGGGAGGTCCTACAATGAGCAGTTCTTC.

CDR3 loop: CASVRDSLSYTF. The CDR3 DNA is TGTGCCAGCGTCCGGGACAGTCTGAGCTACACCTTC. The V and J genes are TRBV2 and TRBJ1-2, with TRBD1 identical over 7 bases. This CDR3 comprises 12 residues. The V and J ends lost 8 bases and 9 bases, in that order; junction bases with no gene match: 9. Looked up from germline, CDR1 is SNHLY and CDR2 is FYNNEI.

This clonotype has more than one count but fewer than ten. The chain uses TRBV2 and TRBJ1-2; TRBD1 matches at 9 bases. Looked up from germline, CDR1 is SNHLY and CDR2 is FYNNEI. Germline trimming cut 7 bases from V and 8 bases from J; bases unmatched to any gene: 8. The CDR3 loop spans 13 amino acids. CDR3 amino acids: CASIEGQGAGYTF. CDR3 bases: TGTGCCAGCATCGAGGGACAGGGAGCCGGCTACACCTTC.

V gene TRBV29-1 combines with J gene TRBJ2-1, with a possible D match to TRBD2 (6 bases). The J call could be wrong; TRBJ2-7 is a better fit for the DNA end. The CDR3 is 13 amino acids. Germline V lookup: CDR1 SQVTM, CDR2 ANQGSEA. The CDR3 reads CSVGRDSYNEQYF. CDR3 DNA: TGCAGCGTGGGCCGGGACTCCTACAATGAGCAGTACTTC.

This clonotype showed up just a few times. An end of the junction differs from the germline gene, which may be a read error. CDR3 in amino acids: CSAPGTRSYNEQFF. CDR3 coding DNA: TGCAGTGCTCCCGGGACTAGGTCCTACAATGAACAGTTCTTC. The J gene is TRBJ2-1, the V gene TRBV20-1; 8 nucleotides match TRBD2. This CDR3 has 14 amino acids. CDR1 is DFQATT and CDR2 is SNEGSKA in the germline V gene (reference sequence).

The chain links TRBV10-3 to TRBJ1-5; no reliable D call. Germline CDR1 and CDR2: ENHRY and SYGVKD. The CDR3 covers 14 residues. V lost 8 bases and J 0 bases, leaving 11 bases between the germline ends. As DNA, the CDR3 is TGTGCCATCGCTGACGGAACTAGCAATCAGCCCCAGCATTTT. This encodes CAIADGTSNQPQHF.

The chain joins TRBV20-1 to TRBJ2-5; D remains unclear. The germline V gene has CDR1 DFQATT and CDR2 SNEGSKA (reference sequence). This CDR3 region has 13 residues. The ends were cut back, 1 base at V and 4 bases at J, with 10 bases in the middle. CDR3 loop: CSARVGNAETQYF. The CDR3, as DNA: TGCAGTGCTAGAGTGGGGAACGCAGAGACCCAGTACTTC.

In its sample, this clonotype was seen a few times. J is TRBJ1-1 and V is TRBV5-1; TRBD1 matches at 8 bases. The CDR3 consists of 15 residues. Trimming took 4 bases from V and 1 from J; bases not matched to a gene: 6. The germline gives CDR1 SGHRS, CDR2 YFSETQ. The chain's CDR3 is CASSIAGTGNTEAFF. CDR3 DNA sequence: TGCGCCAGCAGCATAGCCGGGACAGGGAACACTGAAGCTTTCTTT. Variable domain in full (rest from reference TRBV5-1 and TRBJ1-1): KAGVTQTPRYLIKTRGQQVTLSCSPISGHRSVSWYQQTPGQGLQFLFEYFSETQRNKGNFPGRFSGRQFSNSRSEMNVSTLELGDSALYLCASSIAGTGNTEAFFGQGTRLTVV.

This clonotype was recorded only once. The V gene is TRBV5-5, the J gene TRBJ2-1, with 9 bases that match TRBD1. CDR1 SGHKS and CDR2 YYEKEE come from the germline V gene (reference sequence). J gave up 7 bases and V 4 bases, and 6 bases lay outside the gene matches. This CDR3 region has 14 residues. The CDR3 bases are TGTGCCAGCAGCCCCCGGACAGGGGAGAATGAGCAGTTCTTC. It codes for CASSPRTGENEQFF.

The rearrangement uses TRBV6-6 and TRBJ2-1; D may be TRBD1 (6 bases). V was trimmed by 0 bases and J by 9 bases, leaving 9 bases between them. This CDR3 is 13 amino acids long. CDR1 is MNHNY, CDR2 SVGAGI, per germline (reference sequence). CDR3 nucleotide sequence: TGTGCCAGCAGTTACTCGGGGGCGGGTGAGCAGTTCTTC. Translating gives CASSYSGAGEQFF.

The genes are TRBV14 and TRBJ2-5; D remains unclear. The CDR3 contains 15 residues. The germline V gene encodes CDR1 SGHDN and CDR2 FVKESK. V lost 0 bases and J 0 bases, leaving 8 bases between the germline ends. The CDR3 is CASSQDWRYQETQYF. The CDR3 DNA reads TGTGCCAGCAGCCAAGATTGGCGATACCAAGAGACCCAGTACTTC.

J is TRBJ2-7 and V is TRBV5-1; 9 bases match TRBD1. The CDR3 consists of 16 residues. The germline CDR1 and CDR2 sequences are SGHRS and YFSETQ. Trimming at V came to 0 bases and at J to 0 bases, leaving 4 bases not matched to a gene. The CDR3 spells CASSLGGTGTSYEQYF. In DNA form, the CDR3 reads TGCGCCAGCAGCTTGGGGGGGACAGGGACCTCCTACGAGCAGTACTTC.

This chain links TRBV3-1 with TRBJ2-7; 8 bases align to TRBD2. The CDR3 totals 16 residues. After removal of 2 bases from V and 7 bases from J, the junction contained 13 bases not matched to a gene. The germline V gene encodes CDR1 LGHDT and CDR2 YNNKEL (reference sequence). The chain's CDR3 is CASSQLGLAARDEQYF. The DNA for the CDR3 is TGTGCCAGCAGCCAATTAGGACTAGCAGCTAGGGATGAGCAGTACTTC.

This clonotype was detected once. Here the CDR3 DNA reads TGTGCCAGCACGGCCAGCGGGGGTTACAATGAGCAGTTCTTC. This sequence encodes CASTASGGYNEQFF. The chain employs TRBV7-8 and TRBJ2-1; 8 nucleotides match TRBD2. CDR1 and CDR2 from the germline V gene are SGHVS and FQNEAQ. The J segment lost 4 bases and the V segment lost 7 bases, leaving 6 bases of the junction unmatched. The CDR3 consists of 14 residues. The complete variable domain, with remaining parts taken from reference TRBV7-8 and TRBJ2-1, reads GAGVSQSPRYKVAKRGQDVALRCDPISGHVSLFWYQQALGQGPEFLTYFQNEAQLDKSGLPSDRFFAERPEGSVSTLKIQRTQQEDSAVYLCASTASGGYNEQFFGPGTRLTVL.

The chain joins TRBV5-1 to TRBJ2-5; 7 nucleotides agree with TRBD1. The CDR3 has 14 amino acids. The germline V gene has CDR1 SGHRS and CDR2 YFSETQ. Trimming took 6 bases from V and 1 from J; bases not matched to a gene: 6. The CDR3 loop reads CASNQGQLQETQYF. The CDR3 DNA is TGCGCCAGCAATCAGGGACAGCTCCAAGAGACCCAGTACTTC.

V gene TRBV25-1 combines with J gene TRBJ1-4; D gene unclear. The CDR3 runs 14 residues. Germline loops: CDR1 MGHDK, CDR2 SYGVNS. Deletions cut 6 bases from V and 3 bases from J, with 11 bases between. The CDR3: CASRSDGANEKLFF. Here the CDR3 DNA reads TGTGCCAGCAGGTCAGATGGGGCTAATGAAAAACTGTTTTTT.

The CDR3 protein is CSVGQGAGTEQYF. In DNA form, the CDR3 reads TGCAGCGTTGGACAGGGGGCTGGGACCGAGCAGTACTTC. The chain couples TRBV29-1 to TRBJ2-4, with 10 bases fitting TRBD1. The DNA end favors TRBJ2-7, so the J call may be wrong. Germline CDR1 and CDR2: SQVTM and ANQGSEA. The CDR3 runs to 13 residues.

This clonotype was recorded a few times. V usage is TRBV18 and J usage is TRBJ2-7, with 8 bases fitting TRBD1. The CDR3 loop spans 15 amino acids. The J segment lost 3 bases and the V segment lost 3 bases, leaving 7 bases of the junction unmatched. Germline CDR1 is KGHSH and CDR2 is LQKENI. Here the CDR3 reads CASSPRQGSFYEQYF. CDR3 in DNA: TGTGCCAGCTCACCCAGACAGGGGTCCTTCTACGAGCAGTACTTC.

This clonotype has only one observation. V gene TRBV9 combines with J gene TRBJ2-3; D is uncertain. The CDR3 runs to 16 residues. Looked up from germline, CDR1 is SGDLS and CDR2 is YYNGEE. V was clipped by 4 bases and J by 0 bases, with 15 bases between them. The CDR3 sequence: CASSTRPSISTDTQYF. DNA of the CDR3: TGTGCCAGCAGCACCCGACCATCAATTAGCACAGATACGCAGTATTTT. The whole variable domain, filled in from reference TRBV9 and TRBJ2-3, reads DSGVTQTPKHLITATGQRVTLRCSPRSGDLSVYWYQQSLDQGLQFLIQYYNGEERAKGNILERFSAQQFPDLHSELNLSSLELGDSALYFCASSTRPSISTDTQYFGPGTRLTVL.

Points on this clonotype: Sequence at one end of the junction differs from germline and may be a read error. This sequence joins TRBV11-2 and TRBJ2-1; TRBD2 matches 10 bases. Matching the DNA end better, TRBJ2-7 makes the J call doubtful. This CDR3 spans 18 amino acids. Germline CDR1 is SGHAT and CDR2 is FQNNGV. This CDR3 is CANSFVPSGSSAYNEQYF. Here the CDR3 DNA reads TGTGCCAACAGCTTTGTACCTAGCGGGAGCTCTGCCTACAATGAGCAGTACTTC.

This clonotype appeared once. This chain joins TRBV6-5 and TRBJ1-2; 9 bases line up with TRBD1. Germline CDR1 and CDR2: MNHEY and SVGAGI. V shed 3 bases and J 7 bases; nucleotides not matched to a gene: 9. The length of the CDR3 is 15 residues. The chain's CDR3 is CASSYRDRATSGYTF. The CDR3 DNA sequence: TGTGCCAGCAGTTATCGGGACAGGGCAACTAGTGGCTACACCTTC.

The chain is built from TRBV6-1 and TRBJ1-2; 7 nucleotides align to TRBD1. CDR1 and CDR2 from the germline V gene are MNHNS and SASEGT. After removal of 1 base from V and 5 bases from J, the junction contained 7 bases not matched to a gene. This CDR3 region has 15 residues. The CDR3: CASSEVYRGEYGYTF. CDR3 DNA sequence: TGTGCCAGCAGTGAAGTGTACAGGGGCGAATATGGCTACACCTTC.

This clonotype was found a few times. The rearrangement uses TRBV6-2 or TRBV6-3 and TRBJ2-5; 12 nucleotides line up with TRBD2. The CDR3 loop spans 17 amino acids. Germline trimming cut 0 bases from V and 5 bases from J; bases unmatched to any gene: 7. Germline V lookup: CDR1 MNHEY, CDR2 SVGEGT. The chain's CDR3 is CASSYSLRLAGVETQYF. CDR3 nucleotide sequence: TGTGCCAGCAGTTACTCCTTGCGACTAGCGGGAGTTGAGACCCAGTACTTC.

This clonotype came up a few times. V and J are TRBV7-9 and TRBJ2-1; TRBD1 or TRBD2 may be the D gene (5 bases each). Germline CDR1 SEHNR, CDR2 FQNEAQ (reference sequence). The V end was cut by 5 bases, the J end by 10 bases, with 24 bases between. This CDR3 is 16 amino acids long. The DNA of the CDR3 is TGTGCCAGCAGCGGAAGGGGTAAGGGCGCCGGAGGAGAGCAGTTCTTC. Its translation: CASSGRGKGAGGEQFF.

The chain couples TRBV30 to TRBJ1-4, with 8 bases fitting TRBD1. There are 12 residues in the CDR3. V was pared by 8 bases and J by 11 bases, with 10 bases of the junction left unmatched. Per the germline V gene, CDR1 is GTSNPN and CDR2 is SVGIG (reference sequence). The CDR3 loop is CAGYRGLRKLFF. The CDR3 DNA is TGTGCCGGATACAGGGGGTTAAGGAAACTGTTTTTT.

The chain combines TRBV20-1 with TRBJ2-3; the D gene is possibly TRBD1 (5 bases). V was shortened by 3 bases and J by 6 bases, with 16 bases between the two germline ends. CDR1 DFQATT and CDR2 SNEGSKA come from the germline V gene (reference sequence). The CDR3 is 14 residues long. In nucleotides, the CDR3 is TGCAGTGCTAGCCTCGGGTCAGGGTTGGATACGCAGTATTTT. Translated, it gives CSASLGSGLDTQYF.

Concerning this clonotype itself: The junction and the germline gene differ at one end; a read error may be behind it. The chain employs TRBV11-2 and TRBJ2-2, with 12 bases that match TRBD2. The CDR3 covers 17 residues. Looked up from germline, CDR1 is SGHAT and CDR2 is FQNNGV. CDR3 region: CASSLEGLAGYTGELFF. The CDR3 DNA reads as TGTGCCAGCAGCCTAGAAGGACTAGCGGGATACACCGGGGAGCTGTTTTTT.

V and J are TRBV30 and TRBJ1-4, with 7 bases that match TRBD1. CDR1 is GTSNPN, CDR2 SVGIG, per germline (reference sequence). The CDR3 totals 18 residues. J lost 0 bases, V lost 2 bases, and 12 bases had no gene match. The DNA of the CDR3 is TGTGCCTGGAGTTCCACGGGACAGCTGCACACAACTAATGAAAAACTGTTTTTT. This encodes CAWSSTGQLHTTNEKLFF.